This section outlines one TCR beta chain sequence together with its context. The CDR3 loop spans 17 amino acids. V trimming: 4 bases; J trimming: 7 bases; junction bases outside the gene matches: 14. Germline-derived CDR1 and CDR2 are SGHDN and FVKESK. Per the study methods: Cell counts per sample came from amplifying reference gene primers. Clones were read by immunoSEQ multiplex PCR, and TCRdb kept only the in-frame ones, dropping some. That table gives V, J and clone size, and the DNA gave D and trimming. The sample includes roughly 38,000 clones, 76% of them seen just once. This entry comes from a study of blood T cell repertoires in COVID-19. As for the study in general: Some COVID-19 samples were acute and others convalescent; all came from the United States, Italy and Spain. Sample material is recorded as cDNA or gDNA derived from T cells, B-cell-depleted T cells, or PBMCs.

The rearrangement joins TRBV14 to TRBJ2-5; 11 bases agree with TRBD1. This TCR was sampled from a man between 65 and 80 years old with active or convalescent COVID-19. Sample: peripheral blood. The CDR3 sequence is CASSLTRGTGGLGTQYF. The CDR3 DNA sequence: TGTGCCAGCAGCCTAACACGCGGGACAGGGGGTTTGGGGACCCAGTACTTC.